These 22 T cell receptor beta chains originate from one sample sequenced in a study of control samples from healthy donors and cancer patients (dated by TCRdb to the early 2020s). Library prep was done by the immunoSEQ multiplex PCR assay. TCRdb's version of the immuneACCESS table is confined to in-frame rearrangements and falls short of the full clone set. An unresolved V gene accounts for under half of the shortfall where checked; the remainder is of unknown origin. The sample table lists approximately 140,000 clones, roughly nine tenths of them with a count of one. The leading ten clones occupy 6% to 9.5% of the sample. Sequenced sample: PBMCs. These receptors were collected from a man in his fifties with head and neck cancer.

The chain couples TRBV3-1 (or the pseudogene TRBV3-2) to TRBJ2-7; possible D gene TRBD1, 5 bases. This CDR3 is 14 amino acids long. Germline CDR1 reads LGHDT; CDR2 reads YNNKEL (reference sequence). V was shortened by 1 base and J by 2 bases, with 9 bases between the two germline ends. The CDR3, as DNA: TGTGCCAGCAGCCAAGGTTCAGGGCCCTACGAGCAGTACTTC. Its translation: CASSQGSGPYEQYF.

This clone appeared once. V usage is TRBV9 and J usage is TRBJ2-3; perhaps TRBD1 as D (5 bases). Germline CDR1 and CDR2: SGDLS and YYNGEE. The CDR3 has 15 residues. V was clipped by 0 bases and J by 2 bases, with 10 bases between them. For the CDR3, the DNA is TGTGCCAGCAGCGTAGGCGGACACCCCACAGATACGCAGTATTTT. Protein product: CASSVGGHPTDTQYF.

This rearrangement joins TRBV27 to TRBJ2-7; TRBD1 aligns across 9 bases. This CDR3 is 13 amino acids long. Germline V CDR1 and CDR2: MNHEY, SMNVEV (reference sequence). V gave up 5 bases and J gave up 7 bases; unmatched junction bases: 6. CDR3 coding DNA: TGTGCCAGCAGTATACAGGGGGCGCAGGAGCAGTACTTC. This translates into CASSIQGAQEQYF.

This chain joins TRBV28 and TRBJ1-2, with a possible D match to TRBD1 (6 bases). With 10 bases removed from V and 3 bases from J, the gap between germline ends came to 18 bases. Looked up from germline, CDR1 is MDHEN and CDR2 is SYDVKM. CDR3 size: 14 residues. CDR3 sequence (DNA): TGTGCCATCCAGACAGCCGAGGGGGACTATGGCTACACCTTC. Translated, it gives CAIQTAEGDYGYTF.

This rearrangement joins TRBV27 to TRBJ2-1; 12 bases fit TRBD2. V shed 5 bases and J 5 bases; nucleotides not matched to a gene: 4. The CDR3 loop spans 15 amino acids. The germline V gene encodes CDR1 MNHEY and CDR2 SMNVEV (reference sequence). The CDR3 reads CASSQTSGGHNEQFF. The CDR3 DNA sequence: TGTGCCAGCAGTCAGACTAGCGGGGGTCACAATGAGCAGTTCTTC.

The rearrangement uses TRBV4-1 and TRBJ1-4; a possible D gene is TRBD1 (6 bases). Germline V lookup: CDR1 MGHRA, CDR2 YSYEKL. Trimming cost V 3 bases and J 7 bases, with 24 bases left between them. The CDR3 runs to 18 residues. The CDR3 loop reads CASSQRGAPGPRSEKLFF. CDR3 DNA sequence: TGCGCCAGCAGCCAGAGGGGGGCCCCGGGACCTAGAAGTGAAAAACTGTTTTTT.

This chain connects TRBV14 to TRBJ2-7, with D uncertain. V was trimmed by 4 bases and J by 1 base, leaving 20 bases between them. The CDR3 spans 17 residues. The germline V gene has CDR1 SGHDN and CDR2 FVKESK. The CDR3 sequence: CASSPTRTSTVSYEQYF. DNA of the CDR3: TGTGCCAGCAGCCCTACCAGGACGTCAACTGTGTCCTACGAGCAGTACTTC. Together with reference TRBV14 and TRBJ2-7, the CDR3 gives the full variable domain: EAGVTQFPSHSVIEKGQTVTLRCDPISGHDNLYWYRRVMGKEIKFLLHFVKESKQDESGMPNNRFLAERTGGTYSTLKVQPAELEDSGVYFCASSPTRTSTVSYEQYFGPGTRLTVT.

The genes are TRBV4-1 and TRBJ1-2; TRBD1 is a possible D gene (5 bases). This CDR3 is 17 amino acids long. Germline loops: CDR1 MGHRA, CDR2 YSYEKL. V lost 2 bases and J lost 2, with 18 bases in between. The CDR3 here is CASSQNPRQWDNYGYTF. CDR3 nucleotides: TGCGCCAGCAGCCAAAACCCCAGACAGTGGGACAACTATGGCTACACCTTC.

The chain uses TRBV7-2 and TRBJ2-1, with 7 bases fitting TRBD2. The CDR3 covers 17 residues. After removal of 4 bases from V and 7 bases from J, the junction contained 16 bases not matched to a gene. Germline V CDR1 and CDR2: SGHTA, FQGNSA. CDR3 nucleotide sequence: TGTGCCAGCAGCTCCGAGGGGAGGGCGGGAGCATGGAATGAGCAGTTCTTC. Residues: CASSSEGRAGAWNEQFF.

The chain employs TRBV6-5 and TRBJ2-2; D unresolved. The V gene's germline CDR1 is MNHEY and CDR2 SVGAGI. V was clipped by 6 bases and J by 3 bases, with 11 bases between them. The CDR3 is made up of 14 amino acids. CDR3 bases: TGTGCCAGCAGCCGAAATGGGGACACCGGGGAGCTGTTTTTT. Amino acid sequence: CASSRNGDTGELFF.

The chain carries TRBV19 and TRBJ1-2; no reliable D call. There are 11 residues in the CDR3. V dropped 7 bases and J dropped 5 bases, with 8 bases sitting between them. Germline V gives CDR1 LNHDA, CDR2 SQIVND (reference sequence). CDR3 loop: CASTSRYGYTF. CDR3 DNA: TGTGCCAGTACCTCGAGATATGGCTACACCTTC. Full variable domain (outside the CDR3, taken from reference TRBV19 and TRBJ1-2): DGGITQSPKYLFRKEGQNVTLSCEQNLNHDAMYWYRQDPGQGLRLIYYSQIVNDFQKGDIAEGYSVSREKKESFPLTVTSAQKNPTAFYLCASTSRYGYTFGSGTRLTVV.

Of note for this clone: Other DNA sequences in this specimen translate into the identical CDR3. V usage is TRBV5-6 and J usage is TRBJ2-5, with TRBD1 identical over 7 bases. The trim removed 0 bases at V and 5 bases at J, leaving 4 bases unmatched. This CDR3 is built from 14 residues. CDR1 is SGHDT and CDR2 is YYEEEE in the germline V gene. CDR3 region: CASSLGRGYETQYF. CDR3 nucleotides: TGTGCCAGCAGCTTGGGCAGGGGGTATGAGACCCAGTACTTC.

V usage is TRBV19 and J usage is TRBJ2-1, with D tentatively TRBD2 (5 bases). V was pared by 3 bases and J by 9 bases, with 9 bases between. This CDR3 comprises 12 residues. The germline CDR1 and CDR2 sequences are LNHDA and SQIVND (reference sequence). Written as DNA, the CDR3 is TGTGCCAGTAGTATCCGGGATGGTGAGCAGTTCTTC. Protein product: CASSIRDGEQFF.

The table lists this clone with a few counts. The gene calls are TRBV5-1 and TRBJ1-1; no clear D gene. The CDR3 totals 13 residues. The V and J ends lost 3 bases and 4 bases respectively, with 10 bases between them. Germline V gene sequence: CDR1 SGHRS, CDR2 YFSETQ. This chain's CDR3 is CASSWWVATEAFF. The CDR3 nucleotides are TGCGCCAGCAGCTGGTGGGTCGCCACTGAAGCTTTCTTT.

There are a few counts of this clone. V usage is TRBV19 and J usage is TRBJ1-1; the D gene is possibly TRBD1 (6 bases). V was clipped by 3 bases and J by 2 bases, with 10 bases between them. The germline V gene has CDR1 LNHDA and CDR2 SQIVND (reference sequence). This CDR3 has 14 amino acids. The CDR3 region is CASSISDRNTEAFF. The DNA for the CDR3 is TGTGCCAGTAGTATCTCGGACAGAAACACTGAAGCTTTCTTT.

V and J are TRBV7-8 and TRBJ1-2; a possible D gene is TRBD1 (5 bases). This CDR3 has 16 amino acids. Germline V gene data show CDR1 as SGHVS and CDR2 as FQNEAQ. V was shortened by 4 bases and J by 6 bases, with 21 bases between the two germline ends. The CDR3 DNA sequence: TGTGCCAGCAGCTGGATGACAGACCCAGACGGCAATGGCTACACCTTC. It specifies CASSWMTDPDGNGYTF.

The chain is built from TRBV5-5 and TRBJ1-3, with a weak D call TRBD1 (5 bases). The CDR3 runs 14 residues. Germline CDR1 reads SGHKS; CDR2 reads YYEKEE (reference sequence). Trimming removed 5 bases from V and 4 bases from J, with 13 bases in between. The DNA of the CDR3 is TGTGCCAGCAGTATCAGGGTGTCAGGAAACACCATATATTTT. Translating gives CASSIRVSGNTIYF.

Notes on this clone: An end of the junction differs from the germline gene, which may be a read error. The V gene is TRBV7-7, the J gene TRBJ2-1, with a tentative D call TRBD2 (6 bases). The CDR3 has 16 residues. Germline values: CDR1 SSHAT, CDR2 FNYEAQ (reference sequence). CDR3 in DNA: TGTGCTAGCAGCTTAGCCCCTTGGGGGGTGTACAATGAGCAGTTCTTC. It encodes CASSLAPWGVYNEQFF.

The rearrangement uses TRBV7-6 and TRBJ2-1; D is undetermined. The germline V gene encodes CDR1 SGHVS and CDR2 FNYEAQ. CDR3 length: 14 residues. The V and J ends lost 5 bases and 5 bases respectively, with 13 bases between them. The CDR3 sequence: CASSPFEGHNEQFF. CDR3 bases: TGTGCCAGCAGCCCCTTCGAAGGGCACAATGAGCAGTTCTTC.

The gene calls are TRBV2 and TRBJ1-5; TRBD1 matches at 7 bases. CDR1 is SNHLY and CDR2 is FYNNEI in the germline V gene. V dropped 4 bases and J dropped 10; count of bases not matched to a gene: 7. The length of the CDR3 is 13 residues. CDR3 loop: CASSGGGLQPQHF. The CDR3, as DNA: TGTGCCAGCAGTGGAGGGGGCCTTCAACCCCAGCATTTT. The variable domain in full, with the rest retrieved from reference TRBV2 and TRBJ1-5, is EPEVTQTPSHQVTQMGQEVILRCVPISNHLYFYWYRQILGQKVEFLVSFYNNEISEKSEIFDDQFSVERPDGSNFTLKIRSTKLEDSAMYFCASSGGGLQPQHFGDGTRLSIL.

This chain links TRBV9 with TRBJ2-5; D possibly uses TRBD1 or TRBD2 (10 bases each). Germline CDR1 is SGDLS and CDR2 is YYNGEE. CDR3 length equals 16 residues. V lost 3 bases, J lost 2 bases, and 17 bases lay in between. CDR3 loop: CASSERGGQGQETQYF. CDR3 coding DNA: TGTGCCAGCAGCGAGCGGGGGGGACAGGGGCAAGAGACCCAGTACTTC.

This clone was found once. The junction differs from germline at one of its ends, possibly a read error. V gene TRBV9 combines with J gene TRBJ2-7; TRBD2 might be the D (5 bases). Germline V CDR1 and CDR2: SGDLS, YYNGEE. CDR3 length equals 14 residues. For the CDR3, the DNA is TGTGCCAGCAACGTAGATAAGGGAGCCTACGAGCAGTACTTC. It yields the protein CASNVDKGAYEQYF. Full variable domain (outside the CDR3, taken from reference TRBV9 and TRBJ2-7): DSGVTQTPKHLITATGQRVTLRCSPRSGDLSVYWYQQSLDQGLQFLIQYYNGEERAKGNILERFSAQQFPDLHSELNLSSLELGDSALYFCASNVDKGAYEQYFGPGTRLTVT.